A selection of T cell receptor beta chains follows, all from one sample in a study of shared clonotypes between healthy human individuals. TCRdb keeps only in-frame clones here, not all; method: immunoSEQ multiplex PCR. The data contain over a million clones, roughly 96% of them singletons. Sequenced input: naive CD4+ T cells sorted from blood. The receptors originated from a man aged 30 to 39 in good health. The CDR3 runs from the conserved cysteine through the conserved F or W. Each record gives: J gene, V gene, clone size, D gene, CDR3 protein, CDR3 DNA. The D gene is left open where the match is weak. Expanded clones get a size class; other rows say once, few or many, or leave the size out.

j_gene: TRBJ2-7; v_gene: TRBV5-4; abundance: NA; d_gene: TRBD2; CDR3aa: CASSLENSGTPEQYF; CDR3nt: TGTGCCAGCAGCTTAGAGAATAGCGGGACTCCCGAGCAGTACTTC
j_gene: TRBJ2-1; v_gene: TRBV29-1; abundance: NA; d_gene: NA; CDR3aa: CSVEGGQDTCNEQFF; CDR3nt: TGCAGCGTTGAAGGAGGCCAGGATACATGCAATGAGCAGTTCTTC
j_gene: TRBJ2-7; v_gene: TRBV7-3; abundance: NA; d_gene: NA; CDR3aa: CASSPGRTPAGQYF; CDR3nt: TGTGCCAGCAGCCCTGGACGGACCCCTGCGGGGCAGTACTTC
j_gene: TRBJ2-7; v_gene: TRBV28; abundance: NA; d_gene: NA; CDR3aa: CASSFLGTFYEQYF; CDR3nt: TGTGCCAGCAGTTTCCTGGGGACTTTCTACGAGCAGTACTTC
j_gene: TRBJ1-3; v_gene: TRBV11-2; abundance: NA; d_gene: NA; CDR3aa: CASALTRSGNTIYF; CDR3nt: TGTGCCAGCGCTCTTACCCGGTCTGGAAACACCATATATTTT
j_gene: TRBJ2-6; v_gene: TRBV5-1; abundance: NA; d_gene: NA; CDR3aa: CASSLAVSSGANVLTF; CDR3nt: TGCGCCAGCAGCTTAGCGGTAAGCTCTGGGGCCAACGTCCTGACTTTC
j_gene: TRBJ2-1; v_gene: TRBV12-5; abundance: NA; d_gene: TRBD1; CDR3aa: CASGLVDQGAQFF; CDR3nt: TGTGCTAGTGGTTTGGTAGACCAGGGGGCTCAGTTCTTC
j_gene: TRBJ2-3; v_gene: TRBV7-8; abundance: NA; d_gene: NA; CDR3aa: CASSPGWGELDRDTQYF; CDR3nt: TGTGCCAGCAGCCCAGGTTGGGGGGAATTAGACAGAGATACGCAGTATTTT
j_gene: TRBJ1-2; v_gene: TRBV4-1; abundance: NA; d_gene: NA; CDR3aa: CASSSEPTRDRINYGYTF; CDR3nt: TGCGCCAGCAGCTCTGAACCAACCCGTGACAGGATTAACTATGGCTACACCTTC
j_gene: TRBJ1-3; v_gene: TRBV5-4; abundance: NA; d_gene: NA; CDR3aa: CASSLEAGGSGNTIYF; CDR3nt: TGTGCCAGCAGCTTGGAGGCTGGGGGCTCTGGAAACACCATATATTTT
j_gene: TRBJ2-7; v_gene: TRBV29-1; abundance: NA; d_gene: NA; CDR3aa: CSVEDRRYEQYF; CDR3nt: TGCAGCGTTGAAGATCGGCGTTACGAGCAGTACTTC
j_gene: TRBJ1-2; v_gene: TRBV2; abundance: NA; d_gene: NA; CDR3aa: CASSARTNYGYTF; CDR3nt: TGTGCCAGCAGTGCCCGGACTAACTATGGCTACACCTTC
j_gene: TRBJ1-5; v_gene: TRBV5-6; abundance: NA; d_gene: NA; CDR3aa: CASSLGAQPQHF; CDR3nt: TGTGCCAGCAGCTTGGGCGCCCAGCCCCAGCATTTT
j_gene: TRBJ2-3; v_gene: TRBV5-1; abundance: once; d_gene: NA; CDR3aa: CASNPPSTTDTQYF; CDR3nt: TGCGCCAGCAACCCCCCAAGTACCACAGATACGCAGTATTTT
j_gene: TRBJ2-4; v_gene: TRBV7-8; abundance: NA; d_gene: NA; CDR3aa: CASSFGLGRTKNIQYF; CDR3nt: TGTGCCAGCAGCTTTGGCCTGGGACGTACCAAAAACATTCAGTACTTC
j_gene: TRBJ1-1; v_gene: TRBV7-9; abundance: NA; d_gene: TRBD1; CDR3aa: CASGLSTGVLTEAFF; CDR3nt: TGTGCCAGCGGGTTGTCTACAGGGGTGTTGACTGAAGCTTTCTTT
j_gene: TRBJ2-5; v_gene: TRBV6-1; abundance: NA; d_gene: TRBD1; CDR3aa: CASSRTGGRETQYF; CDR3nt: TGTGCCAGCAGTCGGACAGGGGGTCGAGAGACCCAGTACTTC
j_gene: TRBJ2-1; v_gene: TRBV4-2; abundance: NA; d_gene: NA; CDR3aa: CASSQEGLYNEQFF; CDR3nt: TGTGCCAGCAGCCAAGAAGGATTGTACAATGAGCAGTTCTTC
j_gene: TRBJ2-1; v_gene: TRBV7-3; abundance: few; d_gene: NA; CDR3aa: CASSSSTSPVGREQFF; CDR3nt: TGTGCCAGCAGCTCCAGTACTAGTCCAGTTGGGCGTGAGCAGTTCTTC
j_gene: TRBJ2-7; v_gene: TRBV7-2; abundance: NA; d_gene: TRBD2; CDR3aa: CASSLRTSGTSEQYF; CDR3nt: TGTGCCAGCAGCTTGCGGACTAGCGGTACTTCCGAGCAGTACTTC
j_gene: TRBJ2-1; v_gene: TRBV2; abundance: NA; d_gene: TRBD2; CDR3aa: CASSEGLAGIYSYNEQFF; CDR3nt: TGTGCCAGCAGTGAGGGACTAGCGGGGATCTACTCCTACAATGAGCAGTTCTTC
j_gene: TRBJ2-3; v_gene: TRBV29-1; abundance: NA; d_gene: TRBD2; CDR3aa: CSVVVAGGRTDTQYF; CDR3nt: TGCAGCGTTGTGGTAGCGGGAGGTCGCACAGATACGCAGTATTTT
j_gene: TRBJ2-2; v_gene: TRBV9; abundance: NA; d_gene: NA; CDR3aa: CASSSRLTGELFF; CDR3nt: TGTGCCAGCAGCTCCCGCCTCACCGGGGAGCTGTTTTTT
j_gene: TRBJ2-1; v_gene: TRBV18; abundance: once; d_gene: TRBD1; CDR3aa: CASSPLTGGRVNEQFF; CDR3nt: TGTGCCAGCTCACCACTGACAGGGGGCAGGGTCAATGAGCAGTTCTTC
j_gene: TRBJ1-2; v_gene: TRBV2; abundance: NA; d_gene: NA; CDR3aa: CASSEAVDLRGYTF; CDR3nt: TGTGCCAGCAGTGAAGCAGTTGACCTACGCGGCTACACCTTC
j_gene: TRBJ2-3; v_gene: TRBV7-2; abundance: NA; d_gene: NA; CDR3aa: CASSLRGSADTQYF; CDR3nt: TGTGCCAGCAGCTTACGGGGATCGGCAGATACGCAGTATTTT
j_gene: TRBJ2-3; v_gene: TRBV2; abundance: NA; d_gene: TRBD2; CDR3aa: CASSAYPGLAGGGTDTQYF; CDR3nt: TGTGCCAGCAGTGCTTACCCGGGACTAGCGGGAGGAGGCACAGATACGCAGTATTTT
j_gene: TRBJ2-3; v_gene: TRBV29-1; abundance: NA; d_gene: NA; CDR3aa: CGGYSTDTQYF; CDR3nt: TGCGGGGGGTATAGCACAGATACGCAGTATTTT
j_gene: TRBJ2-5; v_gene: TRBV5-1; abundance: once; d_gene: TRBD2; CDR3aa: CASSLVPSGNQETQYF; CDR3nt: TGCGCCAGCAGCTTGGTGCCTAGCGGCAATCAAGAGACCCAGTACTTC
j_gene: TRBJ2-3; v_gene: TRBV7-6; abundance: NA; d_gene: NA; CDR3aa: CASSLGGLLGGDTQYF; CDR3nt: TGTGCCAGCAGCTTAGGAGGACTACTAGGGGGGGATACGCAGTATTTT
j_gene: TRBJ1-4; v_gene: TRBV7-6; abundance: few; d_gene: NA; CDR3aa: CASSAVGGAGEKLFF; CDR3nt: TGTGCCAGCAGCGCCGTTGGGGGGGCTGGAGAAAAACTGTTTTTT
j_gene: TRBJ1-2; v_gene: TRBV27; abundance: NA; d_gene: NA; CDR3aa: CASSLSVGLGEPTNYGYTF; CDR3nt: TGTGCCAGCAGTTTATCTGTCGGGCTTGGTGAACCCACTAACTATGGCTACACCTTC
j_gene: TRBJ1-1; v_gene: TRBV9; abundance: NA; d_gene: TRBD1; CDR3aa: CASSGQGVLNTEAFF; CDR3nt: TGTGCCAGCAGCGGACAGGGGGTCCTGAACACTGAAGCTTTCTTT
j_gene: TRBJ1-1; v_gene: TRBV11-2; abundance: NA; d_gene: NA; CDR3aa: CASRPRLKGTEAFF; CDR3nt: TGTGCCAGCAGGCCCAGACTCAAGGGCACTGAAGCTTTCTTT
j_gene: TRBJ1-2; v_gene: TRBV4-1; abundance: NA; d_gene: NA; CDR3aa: CASSSRDASYGYTF; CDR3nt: TGCGCCAGCAGCTCCCGGGACGCCTCCTATGGCTACACCTTC
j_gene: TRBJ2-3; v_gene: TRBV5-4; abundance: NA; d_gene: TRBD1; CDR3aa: CASSSNRGEDTQYF; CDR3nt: TGTGCCAGCAGCTCAAACAGGGGAGAAGATACGCAGTATTTT
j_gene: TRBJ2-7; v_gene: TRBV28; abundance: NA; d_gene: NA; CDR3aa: CASSLSAVSDGYF; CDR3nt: TGTGCCAGCAGTCTAAGCGCCGTGTCCGACGGGTACTTC
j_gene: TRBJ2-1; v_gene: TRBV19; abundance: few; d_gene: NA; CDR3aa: CASRRNNEQFF; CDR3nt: TGTGCCAGTAGGCGGAACAATGAGCAGTTCTTC